This TCR beta chain appears in the sequencing data of a study of OX40 agonist ivuxolimab in advanced cancers. Across the whole study: Anti-PD-1, anti-PD-L1 or anti-CTLA-4 therapy given earlier was allowed, and 40% had some. Findings and limits, study-wide: Partly responding patients at 0.1-3.0 mg/kg showed some of the smallest clonal expansion.

As for this clone: Its antigen is still unknown.

Assay: immunoSEQ multiplex PCR; the TCRdb copy retains only in-frame clones and omits some. The repertoire holds about 64,000 clones, with roughly 86% as singletons. This clonotype was sampled from an adult with an advanced solid tumor such as melanoma, head and neck, liver or kidney cancer. Sequenced here: CD4+ or CD8+ T cells sorted from blood, sampled in a trial of the OX40 agonist ivuxolimab.

The CDR3, as DNA: TGCGCCAGCAGCACCGGACAGGGAGTGGACGAGCAGTACTTC. This translates into CASSTGQGVDEQYF. The chain couples TRBV5-1 to TRBJ2-7, with 8 positions matching TRBD1. The germline V gene has CDR1 SGHRS and CDR2 YFSETQ. V lost 4 bases to trimming and J lost 5 bases; unmatched junction nucleotides: 8. This CDR3 comprises 14 residues. The whole variable domain, remainder taken from reference TRBV5-1 and TRBJ2-7, is KAGVTQTPRYLIKTRGQQVTLSCSPISGHRSVSWYQQTPGQGLQFLFEYFSETQRNKGNFPGRFSGRQFSNSRSEMNVSTLELGDSALYLCASSTGQGVDEQYFGPGTRLTVT.